One and the same sample provided the 21 T cell receptor beta chains below, sequenced in a study of shared clonotypes between healthy human individuals. Repertoires were generated with immunoSEQ multiplex PCR, while TCRdb's copy carries only in-frame clones and drops some. This repertoire shows some 1.4 million clones, around 95% found once; its top ten account for approximately 1.2%. Source material: naive CD4+ T cells sorted from blood. Described subset: CD45RA+ positively selected. The receptors derive from a man aged 25 to 40 in good health.

The gene calls are TRBV6-1 and TRBJ2-7; D call uncertain. Germline CDR1 MNHNS, CDR2 SASEGT. The CDR3 is 14 residues long. V lost 6 bases and J 0 bases, leaving 12 bases between the germline ends. For the CDR3, the DNA is TGTGCCAGCAGCCCCATTATAAGCTCCTACGAGCAGTACTTC. Protein product: CASSPIISSYEQYF.

This CDR3 is CASSFWLASTTGELFF. For the CDR3, the DNA is TGTGCCAGCAGTTTCTGGCTAGCGTCAACCACCGGGGAGCTGTTTTTT. This chain uses TRBV28 with TRBJ2-2, with a possible D match to TRBD2 (6 bases). V dropped 3 bases and J dropped 4 bases, with 15 bases sitting between them. The germline V gene encodes CDR1 MDHEN and CDR2 SYDVKM. This CDR3 region has 16 residues.

The V and J genes are TRBV5-1 and TRBJ2-3; 10 bases are a match to TRBD2. CDR3 length: 15 amino acids. With 0 bases clipped from V and 7 bases from J, the junction kept 5 bases outside the gene matches. CDR1 is SGHRS, CDR2 YFSETQ, per germline. The CDR3 DNA reads as TGCGCCAGCAGCTTGGCCCTAGCGGGAGCTAATACGCAGTATTTT. This sequence encodes CASSLALAGANTQYF.

The count of this clone is one. This sequence joins TRBV4-2 and TRBJ2-3; D not resolved. Trimming left V 1 base short and J 0 bases short, with 11 bases between. The CDR3 covers 16 residues. Per germline, CDR1 LGHNA and CDR2 YNFKEQ. The CDR3 nucleotides are TGTGCCAGCAGCCAAGGGACCAAACATAGCACAGATACGCAGTATTTT. Its translation is CASSQGTKHSTDTQYF.

The V gene is TRBV4-1, the J gene TRBJ2-5; 16 nucleotides match TRBD2. Germline CDR1 and CDR2: MGHRA and YSYEKL. V shed 5 bases and J 2 bases; nucleotides not matched to a gene: 11. This CDR3 comprises 19 residues. This CDR3 is CASSSTGLAGGGWQETQYF. In DNA, the CDR3 is TGCGCCAGCAGCTCGACGGGACTAGCGGGAGGGGGGTGGCAAGAGACCCAGTACTTC.

This CDR3 is CASSEGGQGKETQYF. CDR3 DNA sequence: TGTGCCAGCAGTGAAGGAGGACAGGGGAAAGAGACCCAGTACTTC. The chain couples TRBV2 to TRBJ2-5; 9 bases line up with TRBD1. Germline assignment: CDR1 SNHLY and CDR2 FYNNEI. This CDR3 region has 15 residues. V lost 1 base and J lost 3; bases outside the gene matches: 3.

This chain connects TRBV9 to TRBJ2-3; D unclear. Deletions cut 9 bases from V and 2 bases from J, with 13 bases between. CDR1 and CDR2 (germline): SGDLS, YYNGEE. CDR3 size: 13 residues. In nucleotides, the CDR3 is TGTGCCACCACCCACTTGAACACAGATACGCAGTATTTT. Translation gives CATTHLNTDTQYF.

CDR3 sequence reads: CASSLFPRGNNEKLFF. Written as DNA, the CDR3 is TGTGCCAGCAGCTTATTCCCCCGGGGCAATAATGAAAAACTGTTTTTT. The rearrangement uses TRBV11-2 and TRBJ1-4, with TRBD1 as a possible D gene (5 bases). This CDR3 region has 16 residues. V was shortened by 2 bases and J by 4 bases, with 14 bases between the two germline ends. Germline V gene sequence: CDR1 SGHAT, CDR2 FQNNGV.

The J gene is TRBJ2-1, the V gene TRBV6-1; D may be TRBD1 (5 bases). The CDR3 length is 13 residues. In germline, CDR1 is MNHNS, CDR2 SASEGT. Trimming took off 6 bases at V and 6 bases at J, with 12 bases between the two ends. This CDR3 is CASRRQKTNEQFF. Written as DNA, the CDR3 is TGTGCCAGCAGGAGACAGAAGACCAATGAGCAGTTCTTC.

This clone was found once. The J gene is TRBJ1-1, the V gene TRBV28; D ambiguous. The CDR3 extends over 13 amino acids. Germline CDR1 reads MDHEN; CDR2 reads SYDVKM. The V end lost 6 bases, the J end lost 0 bases, and 8 bases lay between the germline ends. CDR3 nucleotide sequence: TGTGCCAGCAGCCCCGACATGAACACTGAAGCTTTCTTT. This codes for CASSPDMNTEAFF.

The gene calls are TRBV29-1 and TRBJ2-7; 8 bases are shared with TRBD2. This CDR3 contains 15 residues. V gave up 6 bases and J gave up 1 base; unmatched junction bases: 11. The germline CDR1 and CDR2 sequences are SQVTM and ANQGSEA. The CDR3 sequence: CSVAGGGEQSYEQYF. CDR3 in DNA: TGCAGCGTGGCCGGGGGGGGCGAGCAATCCTACGAGCAGTACTTC.

Points on this clone: Distinct nucleotide sequences in the sample also encode this CDR3. The gene calls are TRBV4-3 and TRBJ2-3; D might be TRBD1 (5 bases). The CDR3 covers 15 residues. Trimming left V 0 bases short and J 0 bases short, with 7 bases between. CDR1 and CDR2 from the germline V gene are LGHNA and YSLEER. CDR3 sequence reads: CASSQDRGSTDTQYF. The DNA for the CDR3 is TGCGCCAGCAGCCAAGATAGGGGTAGCACAGATACGCAGTATTTT.

The rearrangement joins TRBV2 to TRBJ2-7, with TRBD2 matching 9 bases. This CDR3 comprises 12 residues. Trimming took 8 bases from V and 4 from J; bases not matched to a gene: 3. Germline V gene data show CDR1 as SNHLY and CDR2 as FYNNEI. In DNA, the CDR3 is TGTGCCAGCGCTAGCGGGATGTACGAGCAGTACTTC. Protein product: CASASGMYEQYF.

In its sample, this clone was seen once. The rearrangement joins TRBV10-1 to TRBJ2-5; D gene unclear. The CDR3 is 13 residues long. Germline loops: CDR1 WNHNN, CDR2 SYGVQD (reference sequence). The V end lost 4 bases, the J end lost 4 bases, and 10 bases lay between the germline ends. The CDR3 loop is CASSVKQRETQYF. CDR3 sequence (DNA): TGCGCCAGCAGTGTAAAGCAGCGAGAGACCCAGTACTTC.

The chain couples TRBV25-1 to TRBJ2-5; either TRBD1 or TRBD2 may fit D (6 bases each). The V gene's germline CDR1 is MGHDK and CDR2 SYGVNS. Trimming removed 3 bases from V and 0 bases from J, with 17 bases in between. The CDR3 is 17 residues long. The CDR3 here is CASSEAGGGRHQETQYF. CDR3 coding DNA: TGTGCCAGCAGTGAGGCGGGTGGGGGGCGCCACCAAGAGACCCAGTACTTC.

This clone was picked up one time. This CDR3 reads CASSPQQGGEKLFF. CDR3 coding DNA: TGTGCCAGCTCACCTCAACAGGGCGGCGAAAAACTGTTTTTT. This sequence joins TRBV18 and TRBJ1-4, with D possibly TRBD1 on 6 matching bases. CDR1 KGHSH and CDR2 LQKENI come from the germline V gene. This CDR3 has 14 residues. V lost 3 bases, J lost 8 bases, and 13 bases lay in between.

On this clone itself: The same CDR3 arises from other DNA sequences in this sample as well. This chain joins TRBV5-1 and TRBJ1-1; 9 bases align to TRBD1. The germline gives CDR1 SGHRS, CDR2 YFSETQ. The CDR3 totals 14 residues. Trimming took 0 bases from V and 3 from J; bases not matched to a gene: 0. The CDR3 DNA follows: TGCGCCAGCAGCTTGGGGGACAGGGACACTGAAGCTTTCTTT. Protein product: CASSLGDRDTEAFF.

This rearrangement joins TRBV15 to TRBJ2-7, with 9 positions matching TRBD2. With V trimmed by 1 base and J by 4 bases, 5 bases remained unmatched. Germline CDR1 reads LNHNV; CDR2 reads YYDKDF (reference sequence). The CDR3 totals 15 residues. The CDR3, as DNA: TGTGCCACCAGCAGAGGTAGCGGGAGCCCTTACGAGCAGTACTTC. This sequence encodes CATSRGSGSPYEQYF.

The V call is TRBV5-1, the J call TRBJ2-2, with 8 bases that match TRBD1. This CDR3 spans 14 amino acids. Germline CDR1 is SGHRS and CDR2 is YFSETQ. J lost 2 bases, V lost 6 bases, and 3 bases had no gene match. CDR3 nucleotide sequence: TGCGCCAGCAACGACAGGGGAAACACCGGGGAGCTGTTTTTT. Protein: CASNDRGNTGELFF.

This chain connects TRBV9 to TRBJ2-2; D is possibly TRBD1 or TRBD2 (5 bases each). The CDR3 consists of 15 residues. Germline loops: CDR1 SGDLS, CDR2 YYNGEE. V was clipped by 2 bases and J by 1 base, with 9 bases between them. The CDR3 DNA sequence: TGTGCCAGCAGCGTCTGGGGGTTGAACACCGGGGAGCTGTTTTTT. Translated, it gives CASSVWGLNTGELFF.

This chain connects TRBV9 to TRBJ2-3, with TRBD2 identical over 14 bases. Germline CDR1 reads SGDLS; CDR2 reads YYNGEE. Trimming removed 2 bases from V and 6 bases from J; junction bases left unmatched: 5. This CDR3 has 16 residues. The CDR3 sequence is CASSVTSGRALDTQYF. The DNA for the CDR3 is TGTGCCAGCAGCGTGACTAGCGGGAGGGCTCTTGATACGCAGTATTTT.